These 14 T cell receptor beta chains were all obtained from the same sample, sequenced in a study of blood T cell repertoires in COVID-19. Sequenced by immunoSEQ multiplex PCR; TCRdb stores in-frame clones only, minus some. The sample lists more than 100,000 clones, about 90% occurring once. Sequences were obtained from peripheral blood. The receptor source for this set is a human donor in a cohort sampled during active COVID-19.

This chain uses TRBV11-2 with TRBJ2-5, with a weak D call TRBD1 (6 bases). Per the germline V gene, CDR1 is SGHAT and CDR2 is FQNNGV. The V gene lost 5 bases and the J gene lost 3 bases, with 13 bases spanning the gap. The CDR3 is 14 amino acids. For the CDR3, the DNA is TGTGCCAGCAGCGAAGGACAGCAAAAAGAGACCCAGTACTTC. It yields the protein CASSEGQQKETQYF.

The chain couples TRBV6-2 or TRBV6-3 to TRBJ1-1; 10 bases match TRBD1. The CDR3 runs 17 residues. From germline, CDR1 is MNHEY and CDR2 SVGEGT. The junction had 9 bases not matched to a gene; V was cut back by 5 bases and J by 0 bases. In DNA form, the CDR3 reads TGTGCCAGCAGTAACCGGGACAGGGGCCCGCTGAACACTGAAGCTTTCTTT. Translated, it gives CASSNRDRGPLNTEAFF.

This chain connects TRBV10-3 to TRBJ1-1; TRBD1 aligns across 8 bases. Trimming at V came to 2 bases and at J to 6 bases, leaving 5 bases not matched to a gene. CDR1 is ENHRY and CDR2 is SYGVKD in the germline V gene. This CDR3 is built from 14 residues. CDR3 DNA: TGTGCCATCAGTGAGGGACAGGGAACAGCTGAAGCTTTCTTT. It encodes CAISEGQGTAEAFF.

The V and J genes are TRBV28 and TRBJ1-2; D might be TRBD1 (5 bases). The CDR3 length is 17 residues. Germline V lookup: CDR1 MDHEN, CDR2 SYDVKM. V lost 10 bases and J lost 6, with 30 bases in between. CDR3 residues: CATDRSRVGVNSNGYTF. In DNA form, the CDR3 reads TGTGCCACCGATAGGAGTCGGGTAGGGGTGAACTCAAATGGCTACACCTTC.

This clone is a singleton in its sample. The chain combines TRBV2 with TRBJ2-3; 7 bases are a match to TRBD1. After removal of 7 bases from V and 4 bases from J, the junction contained 5 bases not matched to a gene. Germline V gene data show CDR1 as SNHLY and CDR2 as FYNNEI. This CDR3 comprises 13 residues. The CDR3 nucleotides are TGTGCCAGCACCGGAAGGGGGCCAGATACGCAGTATTTT. Translated, it gives CASTGRGPDTQYF.

This clone has more than one count but fewer than ten. V is TRBV7-3 and J is TRBJ2-7; TRBD2 is a possible D gene (6 bases). Germline CDR1 and CDR2: SGHTA and FQGTGA. This CDR3 region has 15 residues. V lost 5 bases and J lost 4, with 18 bases in between. In DNA form, the CDR3 reads TGTGCCAGCAGCATACAAGCGGGTTCGGCGTACGAGCAGTACTTC. It specifies CASSIQAGSAYEQYF.

This chain uses TRBV4-2 with TRBJ1-2, with unresolved D. The ends were cut back, 0 bases at V and 5 bases at J, with 16 bases in the middle. CDR1 and CDR2 from the germline V gene are LGHNA and YNFKEQ. This CDR3 contains 16 residues. The CDR3, as DNA: TGTGCCAGCAGCCAAGATTTGAGAGCCTTTCAATATGGCTACACCTTC. The encoded protein is CASSQDLRAFQYGYTF.

This clone was detected only a few times. The V and J genes are TRBV9 and TRBJ1-2; possibly TRBD1 for D (5 bases). Trimming stripped 4 bases from V and 8 bases from J, with 18 bases between. In germline, CDR1 is SGDLS, CDR2 YYNGEE. CDR3 length: 14 amino acids. The CDR3 DNA reads as TGTGCCAGCAGCCCGTGGGGGGATATAGAAGGCTACACCTTC. This sequence encodes CASSPWGDIEGYTF.

This rearrangement joins TRBV2 to TRBJ1-2, with 8 bases matching TRBD1. The V and J ends lost 0 bases and 2 bases, in that order; junction bases with no gene match: 8. Germline values: CDR1 SNHLY, CDR2 FYNNEI. The CDR3 sequence is 17 residues long. The CDR3, as DNA: TGTGCCAGCAGTGAAGCACCTATGGGACAGGCCAACTATGGCTACACCTTC. It yields the protein CASSEAPMGQANYGYTF. The full variable domain, rest sourced from reference TRBV2 and TRBJ1-2, is EPEVTQTPSHQVTQMGQEVILRCVPISNHLYFYWYRQILGQKVEFLVSFYNNEISEKSEIFDDQFSVERPDGSNFTLKIRSTKLEDSAMYFCASSEAPMGQANYGYTFGSGTRLTVV.

The V call is TRBV9, the J call TRBJ1-6; D is uncertain. This CDR3 spans 13 amino acids. CDR1 and CDR2 from the germline V gene are SGDLS and YYNGEE. Trimming removed 0 bases at V and 7 bases at J, with 5 bases between. The CDR3: CASSVGGNSPLHF. CDR3 DNA sequence: TGTGCCAGCAGCGTAGGAGGAAATTCACCCCTCCACTTT.

The chain employs TRBV6-1 and TRBJ1-3, with D possibly TRBD1 on 6 matching bases. V gave up 3 bases and J gave up 0 bases, with 9 bases separating them. The CDR3 is made up of 15 amino acids. Per germline, CDR1 MNHNS and CDR2 SASEGT. DNA for the CDR3: TGTGCCAGCAGTGATTACAGGGCCTCTGGAAACACCATATATTTT. Amino acid sequence: CASSDYRASGNTIYF.

The V and J genes are TRBV2 and TRBJ2-3, with a weak D call TRBD2 (5 bases). CDR3 length: 14 amino acids. The V and J ends lost 8 bases and 2 bases respectively, with 14 bases between them. Germline CDR1 and CDR2: SNHLY and FYNNEI. CDR3 loop: CASAEATYTDTQYF. The CDR3 DNA reads as TGTGCCAGCGCGGAGGCAACATACACAGATACGCAGTATTTT.

This sequence joins TRBV6-1 and TRBJ2-1; the match to TRBD2 covers 15 bases. The germline V gene encodes CDR1 MNHNS and CDR2 SASEGT. The CDR3 sequence is 16 residues long. The junction had 7 bases not matched to a gene; V was cut back by 4 bases and J by 9 bases. The CDR3: CASSGTSGRAVAEQFF. The DNA for the CDR3 is TGTGCCAGCAGTGGGACTAGCGGGAGGGCCGTTGCTGAGCAGTTCTTC.

This clone came up once. The chain recombines TRBV7-9 with TRBJ2-3; 7 nucleotides align to TRBD2. V lost 5 bases to trimming and J lost 6 bases; unmatched junction nucleotides: 11. Germline lookup yields CDR1 SEHNR and CDR2 FQNEAQ (reference sequence). This CDR3 has 15 residues. In DNA form, the CDR3 reads TGTGCCAGCAGCCCCACGGCTAGCGGTGGGGATACGCAGTATTTT. Its protein product is CASSPTASGGDTQYF.